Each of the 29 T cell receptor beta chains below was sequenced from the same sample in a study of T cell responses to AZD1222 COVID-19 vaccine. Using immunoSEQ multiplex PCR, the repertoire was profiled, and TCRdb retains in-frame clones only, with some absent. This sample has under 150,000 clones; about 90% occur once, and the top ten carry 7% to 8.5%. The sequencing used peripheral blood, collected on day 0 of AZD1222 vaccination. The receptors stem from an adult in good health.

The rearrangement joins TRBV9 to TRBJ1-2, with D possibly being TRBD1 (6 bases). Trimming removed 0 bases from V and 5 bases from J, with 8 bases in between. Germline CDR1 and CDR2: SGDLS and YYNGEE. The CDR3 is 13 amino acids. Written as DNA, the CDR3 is TGTGCCAGCAGCGTAGACACAGGGTATGGCTACACCTTC. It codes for CASSVDTGYGYTF.

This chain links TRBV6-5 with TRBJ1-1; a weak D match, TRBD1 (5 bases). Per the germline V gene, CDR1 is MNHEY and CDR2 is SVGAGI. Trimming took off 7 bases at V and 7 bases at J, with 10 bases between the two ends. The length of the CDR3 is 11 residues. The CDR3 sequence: CASTGRIEAFF. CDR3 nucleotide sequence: TGTGCCAGCACGGGGCGTATTGAAGCTTTCTTT.

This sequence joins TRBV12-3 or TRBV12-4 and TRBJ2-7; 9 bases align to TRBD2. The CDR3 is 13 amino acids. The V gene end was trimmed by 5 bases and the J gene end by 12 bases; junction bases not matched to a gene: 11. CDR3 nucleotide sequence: TGTGCCAGCAGTCTTCATAGCGGGAGAGGTTTGTACTTC. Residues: CASSLHSGRGLYF.

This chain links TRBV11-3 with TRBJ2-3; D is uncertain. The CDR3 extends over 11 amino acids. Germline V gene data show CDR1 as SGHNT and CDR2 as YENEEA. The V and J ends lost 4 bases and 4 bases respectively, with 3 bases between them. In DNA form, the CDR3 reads TGTGCCAGCAGCTCAGCAGATACGCAGTATTTT. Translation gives CASSSADTQYF. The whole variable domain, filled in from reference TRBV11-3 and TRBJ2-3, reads EAGVVQSPRYKIIEKKQPVAFWCNPISGHNTLYWYLQNLGQGPELLIRYENEEAVDDSQLPKDRFSAERLKGVDSTLKIQPAELGDSAVYLCASSSADTQYFGPGTRLTVL.

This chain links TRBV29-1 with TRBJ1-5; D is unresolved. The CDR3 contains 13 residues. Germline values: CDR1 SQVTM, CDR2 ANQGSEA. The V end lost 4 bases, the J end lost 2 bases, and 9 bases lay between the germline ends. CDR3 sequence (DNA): TGCAGCGTTGGCGGGTACCGCAATCAGCCCCAGCATTTT. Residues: CSVGGYRNQPQHF.

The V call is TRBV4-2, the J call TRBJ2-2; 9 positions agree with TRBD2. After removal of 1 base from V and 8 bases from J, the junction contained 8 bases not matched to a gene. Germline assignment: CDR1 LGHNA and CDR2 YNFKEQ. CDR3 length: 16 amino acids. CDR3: CASSQGPSGISGELFF. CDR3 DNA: TGTGCCAGCAGCCAAGGGCCTAGCGGGATATCAGGGGAGCTGTTTTTT.

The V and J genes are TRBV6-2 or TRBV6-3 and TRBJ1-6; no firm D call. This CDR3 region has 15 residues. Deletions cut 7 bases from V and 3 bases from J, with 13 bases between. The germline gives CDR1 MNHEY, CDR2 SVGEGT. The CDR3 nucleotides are TGTGCCAGCACCCCAGACGGAAACTATAATTCACCCCTCCACTTT. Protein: CASTPDGNYNSPLHF.

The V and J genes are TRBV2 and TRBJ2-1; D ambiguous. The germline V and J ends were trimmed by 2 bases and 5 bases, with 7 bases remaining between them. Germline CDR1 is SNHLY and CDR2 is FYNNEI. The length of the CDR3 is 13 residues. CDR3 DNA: TGTGCCAGCAGTGAACGTCAGGACAATGAGCAGTTCTTC. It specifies CASSERQDNEQFF.

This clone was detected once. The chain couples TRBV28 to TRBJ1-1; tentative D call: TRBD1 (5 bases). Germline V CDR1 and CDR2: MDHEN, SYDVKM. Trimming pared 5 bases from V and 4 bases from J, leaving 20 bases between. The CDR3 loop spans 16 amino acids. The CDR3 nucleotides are TGTGCCAGCAGTATTTTCCCTCCAGGGTACGGCACTGAAGCTTTCTTT. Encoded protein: CASSIFPPGYGTEAFF.

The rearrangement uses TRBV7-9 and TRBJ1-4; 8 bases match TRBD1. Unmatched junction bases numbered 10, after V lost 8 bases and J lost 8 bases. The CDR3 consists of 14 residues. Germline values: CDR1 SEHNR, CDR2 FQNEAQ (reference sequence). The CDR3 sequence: CASVDGQGAEKLFF. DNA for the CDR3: TGTGCCAGCGTCGACGGGCAGGGGGCGGAAAAACTGTTTTTT.

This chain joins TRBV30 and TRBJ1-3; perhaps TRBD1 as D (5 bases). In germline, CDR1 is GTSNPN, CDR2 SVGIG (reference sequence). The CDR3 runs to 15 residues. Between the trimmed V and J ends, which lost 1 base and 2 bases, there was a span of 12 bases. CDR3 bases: TGTGCCTGGAGTGAGATAGACAGAGCTGGAAACACCATATATTTT. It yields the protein CAWSEIDRAGNTIYF.

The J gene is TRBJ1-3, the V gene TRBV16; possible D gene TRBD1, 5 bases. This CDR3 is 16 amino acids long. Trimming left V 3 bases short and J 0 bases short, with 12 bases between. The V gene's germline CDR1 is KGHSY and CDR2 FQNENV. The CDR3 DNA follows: TGTGCCAGCAGCCACTCGGGACCGAACTCTGGAAACACCATATATTTT. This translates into CASSHSGPNSGNTIYF.

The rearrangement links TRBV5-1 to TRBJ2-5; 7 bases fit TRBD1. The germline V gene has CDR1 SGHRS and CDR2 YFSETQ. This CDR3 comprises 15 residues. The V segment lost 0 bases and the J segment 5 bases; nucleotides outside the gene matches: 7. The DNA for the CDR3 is TGCGCCAGCAGCTTGGCGCTCAGGGGGTCGGAGACCCAGTACTTC. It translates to CASSLALRGSETQYF.

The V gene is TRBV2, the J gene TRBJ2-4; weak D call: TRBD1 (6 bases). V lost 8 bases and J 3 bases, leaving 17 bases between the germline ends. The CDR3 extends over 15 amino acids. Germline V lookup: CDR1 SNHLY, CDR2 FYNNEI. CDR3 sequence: CASRDPGQVKNIQYF. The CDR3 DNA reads TGTGCCAGCCGAGACCCGGGACAAGTCAAAAACATTCAGTACTTC.

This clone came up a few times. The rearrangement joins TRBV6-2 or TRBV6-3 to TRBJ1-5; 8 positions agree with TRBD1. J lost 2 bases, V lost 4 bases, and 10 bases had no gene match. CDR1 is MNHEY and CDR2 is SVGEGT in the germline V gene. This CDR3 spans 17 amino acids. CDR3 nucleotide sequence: TGTGCCAGCAGTTCTTACCCCCAGGGGGCAGGCAATCAGCCCCAGCATTTT. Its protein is CASSSYPQGAGNQPQHF.

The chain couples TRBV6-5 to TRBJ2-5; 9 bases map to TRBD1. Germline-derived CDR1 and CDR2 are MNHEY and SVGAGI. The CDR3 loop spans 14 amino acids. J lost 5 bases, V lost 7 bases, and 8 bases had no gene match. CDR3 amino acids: CASTEYRGRETQYF. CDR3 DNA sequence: TGTGCCAGCACCGAGTACAGGGGGCGGGAGACCCAGTACTTC.

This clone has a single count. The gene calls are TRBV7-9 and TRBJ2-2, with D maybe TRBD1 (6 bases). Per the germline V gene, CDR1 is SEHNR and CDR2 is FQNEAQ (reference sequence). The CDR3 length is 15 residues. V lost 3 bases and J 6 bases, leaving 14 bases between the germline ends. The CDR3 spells CASSFGQGLAGELFF. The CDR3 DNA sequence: TGTGCCAGCAGCTTTGGGCAGGGGCTCGCCGGGGAGCTGTTTTTT.

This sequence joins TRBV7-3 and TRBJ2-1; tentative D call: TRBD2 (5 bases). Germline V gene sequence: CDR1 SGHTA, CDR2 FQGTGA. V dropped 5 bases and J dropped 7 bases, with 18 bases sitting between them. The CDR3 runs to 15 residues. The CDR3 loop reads CASSPVVARTNEQFF. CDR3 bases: TGTGCCAGCAGCCCCGTGGTAGCGCGCACAAATGAGCAGTTCTTC. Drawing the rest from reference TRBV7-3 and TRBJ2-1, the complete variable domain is GAGVSQTPSNKVTEKGKYVELRCDPISGHTALYWYRQSLGQGPEFLIYFQGTGAADDSGLPNDRFFAVRPEGSVSTLKIQRTERGDSAVYLCASSPVVARTNEQFFGPGTRLTVL.

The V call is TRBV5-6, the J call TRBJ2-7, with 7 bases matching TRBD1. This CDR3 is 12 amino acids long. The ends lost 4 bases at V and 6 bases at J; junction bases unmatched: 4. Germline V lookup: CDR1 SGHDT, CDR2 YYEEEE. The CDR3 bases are TGTGCCAGCAGCAGGGGACAGACCGAGCAGTACTTC. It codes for CASSRGQTEQYF.

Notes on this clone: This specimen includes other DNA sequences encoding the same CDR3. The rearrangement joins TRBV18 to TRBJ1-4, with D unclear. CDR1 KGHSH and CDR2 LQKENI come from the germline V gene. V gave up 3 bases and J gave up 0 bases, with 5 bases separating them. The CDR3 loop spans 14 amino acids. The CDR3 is CASSPGPTNEKLFF. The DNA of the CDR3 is TGTGCCAGCTCACCGGGCCCAACTAATGAAAAACTGTTTTTT.

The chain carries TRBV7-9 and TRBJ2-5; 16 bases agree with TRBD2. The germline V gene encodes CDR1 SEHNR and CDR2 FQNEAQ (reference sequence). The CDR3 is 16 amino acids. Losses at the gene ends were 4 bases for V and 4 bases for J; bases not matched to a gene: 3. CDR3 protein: CASSSGLAGGRETQYF. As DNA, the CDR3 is TGTGCCAGCAGCTCGGGACTAGCGGGAGGGAGAGAGACCCAGTACTTC. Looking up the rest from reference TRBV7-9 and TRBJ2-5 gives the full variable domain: DTGVSQNPRHKITKRGQNVTFRCDPISEHNRLYWYRQTLGQGPEFLTYFQNEAQLEKSRLLSDRFSAERPKGSFSTLEIQRTEQGDSAMYLCASSSGLAGGRETQYFGPGTRLLVL.

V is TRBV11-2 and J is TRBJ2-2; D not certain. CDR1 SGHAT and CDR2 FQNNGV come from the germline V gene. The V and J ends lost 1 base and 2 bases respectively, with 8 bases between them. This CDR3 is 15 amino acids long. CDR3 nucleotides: TGTGCCAGCAGCTTAGGGGCGGTCAACACCGGGGAGCTGTTTTTT. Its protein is CASSLGAVNTGELFF.

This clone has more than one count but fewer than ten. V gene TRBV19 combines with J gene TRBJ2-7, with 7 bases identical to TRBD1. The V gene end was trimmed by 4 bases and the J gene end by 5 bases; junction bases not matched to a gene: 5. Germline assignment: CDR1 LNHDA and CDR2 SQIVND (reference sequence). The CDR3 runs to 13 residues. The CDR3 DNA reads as TGTGCCAGTAGTAGACAGGGCACCCACGAGCAGTACTTC. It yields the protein CASSRQGTHEQYF.

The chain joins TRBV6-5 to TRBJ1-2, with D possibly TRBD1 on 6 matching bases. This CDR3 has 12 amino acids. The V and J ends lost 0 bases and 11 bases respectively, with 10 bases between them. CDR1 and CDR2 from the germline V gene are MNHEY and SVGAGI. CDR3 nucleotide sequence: TGTGCCAGCAGTTACTCGGGGGGCGGTTACACCTTC. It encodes CASSYSGGGYTF.

CDR3 amino acids: CSASIQGWDQPQHF. CDR3 sequence (DNA): TGCAGTGCTAGTATACAGGGATGGGATCAGCCCCAGCATTTT. V is TRBV20-1 and J is TRBJ1-5; D might be TRBD1 (6 bases). Trimming stripped 3 bases from V and 5 bases from J, with 14 bases between. Germline V gene sequence: CDR1 DFQATT, CDR2 SNEGSKA (reference sequence). The CDR3 runs 14 residues.

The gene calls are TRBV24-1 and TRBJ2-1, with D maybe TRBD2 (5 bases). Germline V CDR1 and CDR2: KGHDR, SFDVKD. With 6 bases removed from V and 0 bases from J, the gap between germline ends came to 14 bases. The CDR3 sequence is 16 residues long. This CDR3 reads CATSRIEGSSYNEQFF. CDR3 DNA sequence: TGTGCCACCAGTCGGATTGAGGGAAGCTCCTACAATGAGCAGTTCTTC.

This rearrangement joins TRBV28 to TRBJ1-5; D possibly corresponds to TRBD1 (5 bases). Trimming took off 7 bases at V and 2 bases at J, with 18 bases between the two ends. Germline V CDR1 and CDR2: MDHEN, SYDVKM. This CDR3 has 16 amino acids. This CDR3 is CASTPWGKGGNQPQHF. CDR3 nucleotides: TGTGCCAGCACTCCCTGGGGGAAGGGCGGCAATCAGCCCCAGCATTTT.

The CDR3 DNA is TGTGCCAGTAGTATAGGGGAAGGGTACGAGCAGTACTTC. Its protein product is CASSIGEGYEQYF. V and J are TRBV19 and TRBJ2-7, with D uncertain. This CDR3 is built from 13 residues. V was pared by 1 base and J by 4 bases, with 8 bases between. Germline CDR1 LNHDA, CDR2 SQIVND (reference sequence).

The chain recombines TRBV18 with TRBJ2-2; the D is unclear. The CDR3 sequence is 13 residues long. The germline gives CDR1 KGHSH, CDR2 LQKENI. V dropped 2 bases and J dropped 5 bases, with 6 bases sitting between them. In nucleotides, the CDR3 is TGTGCCAGCTCACCATGGGGAACCGGGGAGCTGTTTTTT. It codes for CASSPWGTGELFF.